This entry is about one T cell receptor (beta chain). Its antigen is not known. Some clones are missing from TCRdb's copy, which holds only in-frame ones; the method was immunoSEQ multiplex PCR. The table includes approximately 200,000 clones, 80% to 95% detected once. This sample is drawn from a study of T cell responses to AZD1222 COVID-19 vaccine. Overall study results and limits: Seropositive AZD1222 recipients at baseline numbered only five or six. Most donors were white British and more were female, and clonal diversity was possibly underestimated.

It was second doses at about 4 or about 12 weeks that were pooled. The source of this sequence is an adult who received the AZD1222 COVID-19 vaccine. The material was peripheral blood, obtained 28 days after the second AZD1222 dose.

CDR3: CAWSVGWGSSYGYTF. The CDR3 DNA sequence: TGTGCCTGGAGTGTAGGTTGGGGGAGCTCCTATGGCTACACCTTC. The V gene is TRBV30, the J gene TRBJ1-2; D perhaps matches TRBD1 (5 bases). The V and J ends lost 0 bases and 4 bases respectively, with 15 bases between them. This CDR3 has 15 residues. The germline gives CDR1 GTSNPN, CDR2 SVGIG (reference sequence).